A single sample gave rise to the 5 T cell receptor beta chains below, sequenced in a study of CD8+ T cells in alopecia areata (dated by TCRdb to between 2017 and 2018). Library construction relied on the immunoSEQ multiplex PCR assay. RNA was extracted from all samples and reverse transcribed into cDNA, which served as template for TCR sequencing. TCRdb holds this immuneACCESS table with in-frame rearrangements only. Some clones are missing; in checked studies, unresolved V genes explain under half, and the rest has no known cause. The table notes about 270,000 clones here, none of them singletons. The top ten clonotypes cover approximately 1.2% of the sample. Cells from pooled mouse cutaneous lymph nodes were stained for CD4, CD8alpha, NKG2D, NKG2ACE and other markers and then sorted on a BD Influx. Sequenced: CD4+ T cells sorted from a lymph node. The receptors derive from a C3H/HeJ mouse with alopecia areata. The strain in question carries the MHC haplotype H2-k.

This clone was detected a few times. Here the gene names and germline are mouse. The DNA ends 4 residues before the CDR3 does, and the rest of the CDR3 is filled in from the germline J gene. The chain links TRBV31 to TRBJ2-3; D possibly corresponds to TRBD2 (7 bases). Germline V CDR1 and CDR2: GKSSPN, SITVG. The CDR3 extends over 16 amino acids. V dropped 0 bases and J dropped 1 base, with 14 bases sitting between them. CDR3 bases read: TGTGCCTGGAGTCTAAGGGGGGGAAATCGTGCAGAA. It specifies CAWSLRGGNRAE. From start to end, the CDR3 is CAWSLRGGNRAETLYF.

A note on this clone: Gene and germline names: mouse. Coverage ceases 4 residues before the CDR3 finishes, and the germline J gene fills in the end. The J gene is TRBJ2-3, the V gene TRBV5; the D is unclear. This CDR3 contains 16 residues. CDR1 LGHNA and CDR2 YNLKQL come from the germline V gene (reference sequence). Deletions cut 2 bases from V and 0 bases from J, with 12 bases between. The part of the CDR3 DNA that was read is TGTGCCAGCAGCCAACTGGTTATGACTAGTGCAGAA. This encodes CASSQLVMTSAE. The full CDR3 protein reads CASSQLVMTSAETLYF.

This clone was detected a few times. Mouse germline and gene names are used. The read halts 4 residues ahead of the CDR3 end, with the missing end drawn from the germline J gene. The identical CDR3 is also encoded by other nucleotide sequences in the sample. The V gene is TRBV13-3, the J gene TRBJ2-2; D is possibly TRBD1 (6 bases). Germline CDR1 is NNHDY and CDR2 is SYVADS. V lost 2 bases, J lost 1 base, and 9 bases lay in between. The CDR3 has 15 amino acids. Partial CDR3 DNA: TGTGCCAGCAGTGAGGGCAGGGGAAACACCGGG. Encoded protein: CASSEGRGNTG. The CDR3 reads in full as CASSEGRGNTGQLYF.

This clone was seen a few times. Gene and germline names: mouse. The CDR3 end is not reached by the read, which stops 4 residues before it; the germline J gene fills it in. The chain links TRBV1 to TRBJ2-3, with D perhaps TRBD1 (5 bases). The germline V and J ends were trimmed by 0 bases and 2 bases, with 12 bases remaining between them. This CDR3 is built from 16 residues. Germline assignment: CDR1 NSQYPW and CDR2 LRSPGD (reference sequence). The CDR3 is CTCSADRRAFAETLYF. The part of the CDR3 DNA that was read is TGCACCTGCAGTGCAGATCGCAGGGCTTTTGCAGAA.

There are a few counts of this clone. Any gene name here is a mouse gene name. The read halts 4 residues ahead of the CDR3 end, with the missing end drawn from the germline J gene. The chain recombines TRBV31 with TRBJ2-3, with 10 nucleotides matching TRBD2. The V gene's germline CDR1 is GKSSPN and CDR2 SITVG. The CDR3 is made up of 15 amino acids. With V trimmed by 1 base and J by 2 bases, 3 bases remained unmatched. The CDR3 reads CAWSQDWGYAETLYF. Incomplete CDR3 DNA: TGTGCCTGGAGTCAGGACTGGGGGTATGCAGAA.